A single sample is the source of the 22 T cell receptor beta chains below, sequenced in a study of T cell repertoires in cytomegalovirus infection. TCRdb reprocessed the reads with MiXCR, giving one entry per CDR3 protein. This sample carries some 440,000 distinct CDR3 sequences, approximately 32% of them seen once, and the ten largest clones take approximately 13%. Sequencing was carried out using PBMCs. The receptors originated from a human donor in good health (CMV status not recorded). Some clones in this sample may be carry-over from other donors' samples.

The rearrangement links TRBV5-6 to TRBJ1-5; D ambiguous. This CDR3 region has 15 residues. V was trimmed by 1 base and J by 1 base, leaving 9 bases between them. The germline V gene has CDR1 SGHDT and CDR2 YYEEEE. In DNA, the CDR3 is TGTGCCAGCAGCTTGTACGGGAGAAGCAATCAGCCCCAGCATTTT. Its translation is CASSLYGRSNQPQHF.

This clonotype has only a few counts. The chain recombines TRBV12-3 or TRBV12-4 with TRBJ2-7; D possibly corresponds to TRBD1 (5 bases). This CDR3 is 14 amino acids long. Trimming cost V 5 bases and J 5 bases, with 16 bases left between them. CDR3 amino acids: CASSPRQGGNEQYF. CDR3 nucleotide sequence: TGTGCCAGCAGTCCACGGCAGGGTGGGAACGAGCAGTACTTC.

This clonotype was found a few times. The V gene is TRBV11-3, the J gene TRBJ2-3, with TRBD2 matching 13 bases. V dropped 5 bases and J dropped 3; count of bases not matched to a gene: 14. This CDR3 region has 19 residues. Germline V gives CDR1 SGHNT, CDR2 YENEEA. Here the CDR3 reads CASSRRLAGGPMSTDTQYF. The CDR3 DNA follows: TGTGCCAGCAGCCGAAGACTAGCGGGGGGCCCGATGTCGACAGATACGCAGTATTTT.

V gene TRBV4-2 combines with J gene TRBJ2-5; TRBD2 agrees at 14 bases. CDR3 length equals 18 residues. Germline V gene data show CDR1 as LGHNA and CDR2 as YNFKEQ. V shed 1 base and J 4 bases; nucleotides not matched to a gene: 8. In DNA, the CDR3 is TGTGCCAGCAGCCAAGGATCCATCGGGACTAGCGGGGGAGAGACCCAGTACTTC. This sequence encodes CASSQGSIGTSGGETQYF.

This clonotype came up a few times. The CDR3 nucleotides read TGTGCCAGCAGCCGAATTTGGGGGAGCTCCTACAATGAGCAGTTCTTC. It specifies CASSRIWGSSYNEQFF. This chain joins TRBV7-2 and TRBJ2-1, with D perhaps matching TRBD1 or TRBD2 (5 bases each). Trimming took 5 bases from V and 0 from J, leaving 14 bases between them. CDR1 and CDR2 (germline): SGHTA, FQGNSA. The CDR3 extends over 16 amino acids.

The chain employs TRBV12-3 or TRBV12-4 and TRBJ1-3; D gene uncertain. CDR3 length equals 15 residues. V was clipped by 8 bases and J by 0 bases, with 14 bases between them. The CDR3 DNA reads TGTGCCAGCCGCACCTCGACGACCTCTGGAAACACCATATATTTT. This translates into CASRTSTTSGNTIYF.

The genes are TRBV19 and TRBJ1-3; D ambiguous. Trimming removed 4 bases from V and 6 bases from J, with 13 bases in between. The germline V gene has CDR1 LNHDA and CDR2 SQIVND (reference sequence). The CDR3 length is 14 residues. The CDR3 DNA reads TGTGCCAGTAGTACCAGGACCCATGCAAACACCATATATTTT. This codes for CASSTRTHANTIYF.

Note on this clonotype: A much bigger clone sits one base away, suggesting this may be a read error. The rearrangement joins TRBV7-6 to TRBJ2-1, with 9 bases identical to TRBD2. Trimming removed 5 bases from V and 4 bases from J; junction bases left unmatched: 6. In germline, CDR1 is SGHVS, CDR2 FNYEAQ. CDR3 length equals 15 residues. DNA for the CDR3: TGTGCCAGCAGCGTAGAGCTAGCGGGGTACAATGAGCAGTTCTTC. As protein: CASSVELAGYNEQFF.

With respect to this clonotype: One junction end disagrees with the germline gene, perhaps due to a read error. The CDR3 reads CSSSLERGRVTEAFF. In DNA, the CDR3 is TGTTCCAGCAGCCTTGAGCGGGGGCGTGTCACTGAAGCTTTCTTT. This chain connects TRBV7-3 to TRBJ1-1; D may be TRBD1 (6 bases). This CDR3 has 15 residues. Germline CDR1 is SGHTA and CDR2 is FQGTGA.

Details on this clonotype: Just one base apart from a much larger clone, this may be a read error. V is TRBV7-2 and J is TRBJ1-4; TRBD1 aligns across 7 bases. CDR3 length equals 12 residues. Germline CDR1 reads SGHTA; CDR2 reads FQGNSA. The CDR3 nucleotides are TGTGCCAGCAGCTTGGGGACAGACGAGCTGATTTTT. The encoded protein is CASSLGTDELIF.

The CDR3 reads CASTIAYGDTQYF. As DNA, the CDR3 is TGTGCCAGCACTATCGCATATGGGGATACGCAGTATTTT. V and J are TRBV11-2 and TRBJ2-3; unclear D gene. Trimming shortened V by 7 bases and J by 6 bases, and 14 bases separated the two germline ends. Germline assignment: CDR1 SGHAT and CDR2 FQNNGV. The CDR3 contains 13 residues.

The chain recombines TRBV7-3 with TRBJ2-3; 11 nucleotides agree with TRBD2. The V and J ends lost 1 base and 6 bases, in that order; junction bases with no gene match: 9. This CDR3 region has 17 residues. The V gene's germline CDR1 is SGHTA and CDR2 FQGTGA. This CDR3 is CASSLRPIAGGSDTQYF. CDR3 nucleotide sequence: TGTGCCAGCAGCTTAAGGCCTATAGCGGGGGGGTCGGATACGCAGTATTTT.

This sequence joins TRBV5-5 and TRBJ1-5; 11 bases match TRBD1. Germline CDR1 reads SGHKS; CDR2 reads YYEKEE (reference sequence). CDR3 size: 17 residues. Unmatched junction bases numbered 6, after V lost 4 bases and J lost 0 bases. The CDR3 sequence: CASSAGTGGYSNQPQHF. The DNA of the CDR3 is TGTGCCAGCAGCGCGGGGACAGGGGGTTATAGCAATCAGCCCCAGCATTTT.

Many counts were recorded for this clonotype. The J gene is TRBJ1-4, the V gene TRBV28; TRBD1 matches 7 bases. The CDR3 extends over 14 amino acids. Trimming removed 5 bases from V and 8 bases from J; junction bases left unmatched: 8. The V gene's germline CDR1 is MDHEN and CDR2 SYDVKM. The DNA for the CDR3 is TGTGCCAGCAGTCTCAGACAGGGTTCCGAAAAACTGTTTTTT. Its protein is CASSLRQGSEKLFF. Complete variable domain (other parts from reference TRBV28 and TRBJ1-4): DVKVTQSSRYLVKRTGEKVFLECVQDMDHENMFWYRQDPGLGLRLIYFSYDVKMKEKGDIPEGYSVSREKKERFSLILESASTNQTSMYLCASSLRQGSEKLFFGSGTQLSVL.

The CDR3 is CASSTLAGSYEQYF. CDR3 in DNA: TGTGCCAGTAGTACCCTAGCGGGCTCCTACGAGCAGTACTTC. The chain combines TRBV19 with TRBJ2-7, with 8 bases fitting TRBD2. In germline, CDR1 is LNHDA, CDR2 SQIVND (reference sequence). The CDR3 runs 14 residues. V dropped 4 bases and J dropped 0; count of bases not matched to a gene: 2.

The V gene is TRBV19, the J gene TRBJ1-4; 7 bases line up with TRBD1. This CDR3 has 17 amino acids. Germline trimming cut 4 bases from V and 2 bases from J; bases unmatched to any gene: 10. In germline, CDR1 is LNHDA, CDR2 SQIVND (reference sequence). For the CDR3, the DNA is TGTGCCAGTAGTAGGGCGACAGGGTACGGGACTAATGAAAAACTGTTTTTT. This codes for CASSRATGYGTNEKLFF.

This clonotype was observed at least ten times. This sequence joins TRBV11-2 and TRBJ2-7, with a tentative D call TRBD1 (6 bases). The CDR3 is 14 residues long. V lost 7 bases, J lost 1 base, and 14 bases lay in between. Germline-derived CDR1 and CDR2 are SGHAT and FQNNGV. The CDR3, as DNA: TGTGCCAGCACCCGACAGGAGATTTCCTACGAGCAGTACTTC. It specifies CASTRQEISYEQYF.

V gene TRBV6-8 combines with J gene TRBJ1-1; TRBD1 agrees at 7 bases. J lost 4 bases, V lost 3 bases, and 11 bases had no gene match. From germline, CDR1 is MNHGY and CDR2 SAAAGT. CDR3 length equals 16 residues. CDR3 amino acids: CASSYFETGWITEAFF. The CDR3 DNA reads as TGTGCCAGCAGTTATTTCGAGACAGGGTGGATCACTGAAGCTTTCTTT.

The rearrangement uses TRBV7-9 and TRBJ1-1; D ambiguous. The germline V and J ends were trimmed by 0 bases and 6 bases, with 5 bases remaining between them. The V gene's germline CDR1 is SEHNR and CDR2 FQNEAQ (reference sequence). This CDR3 is built from 12 residues. CDR3 loop: CASSLALSEAFF. The CDR3 nucleotides are TGTGCCAGCAGCTTAGCCCTCTCTGAAGCTTTCTTT.

The rearrangement links TRBV7-9 to TRBJ2-3; TRBD1 matches at 8 bases. There are 14 residues in the CDR3. Germline CDR1 and CDR2: SEHNR and FQNEAQ (reference sequence). J was trimmed by 4 bases and V by 3 bases; bases with no gene match: 3. CDR3 region: CASSLDRAADTQYF. The CDR3 nucleotides are TGTGCCAGCAGCTTGGACAGGGCCGCAGATACGCAGTATTTT.

This rearrangement joins TRBV11-2 to TRBJ2-1, with D maybe TRBD2 (6 bases). Trimming cost V 1 base and J 9 bases, with 16 bases left between them. Germline loops: CDR1 SGHAT, CDR2 FQNNGV. CDR3 length: 15 residues. CDR3 region: CASSLGGVVLGEQFF. In DNA, the CDR3 is TGTGCCAGCAGCTTAGGCGGGGTGGTATTGGGTGAGCAGTTCTTC.

Worth noting for this clonotype: A much larger clone is a single base away; this may be a read error. The CDR3 does not close with the conserved phenylalanine or tryptophan, likely indicating a read error. The chain employs TRBV6-8 and TRBJ1-1, with a weak D call TRBD1 (5 bases). The germline V gene encodes CDR1 MNHGY and CDR2 SAAAGT. The CDR3 spans 14 residues. Trimming took 0 bases from V and 5 from J, leaving 10 bases between them. The DNA for the CDR3 is TGTGCCAGCAGTTACTCACCCGGGGGGACTGAAGCTTTCTCT. The encoded protein is CASSYSPGGTEAFS.